Shown below are 29 T cell receptor beta chains from a single sample sequenced in a study of long-term antiretroviral therapy in people with HIV. Sequencing used immunoSEQ v3.0 at survey level. Sequenced by immunoSEQ multiplex PCR; TCRdb stores in-frame clones only, minus some. The sample lists 25,000 to 35,000 clones, roughly 92% occurring once. Sequenced material: unsorted PBMCs, taken 3.1 years after starting antiretroviral therapy. All receptors come from a man younger than 30 with HIV.

The chain couples TRBV4-2 to TRBJ1-6; D unclear. This CDR3 has 14 amino acids. V lost 1 base, J lost 6 bases, and 7 bases lay in between. The V gene's germline CDR1 is LGHNA and CDR2 YNFKEQ. CDR3 amino acids: CASSQGTSNSPLHF. CDR3 bases: TGTGCCAGCAGCCAAGGGACTTCTAATTCACCCCTCCACTTT.

In its sample, this clone was seen a few times. The V gene is TRBV4-1, the J gene TRBJ1-1, with D hard to call. The CDR3 is 15 amino acids. Germline CDR1 reads MGHRA; CDR2 reads YSYEKL. With 1 base removed from V and 4 bases from J, the gap between germline ends came to 13 bases. The CDR3 DNA follows: TGCGCCAGCAGCCAAGTTGGATCCAGAGTCACTGAAGCTTTCTTT. This gives the protein CASSQVGSRVTEAFF.

The V gene is TRBV15, the J gene TRBJ1-2, with D tentatively TRBD1 (5 bases). Germline V gives CDR1 LNHNV, CDR2 YYDKDF (reference sequence). Trimming stripped 3 bases from V and 8 bases from J, with 19 bases between. The CDR3 is 15 amino acids. CDR3 bases: TGTGCCACCAGCAGGACCCCTGGGGCAGGAGGGGGCTACACCTTC. It translates to CATSRTPGAGGGYTF. Full variable domain (remainder filled in from reference TRBV15 and TRBJ1-2): DAMVIQNPRYQVTQFGKPVTLSCSQTLNHNVMYWYQQKSSQAPKLLFHYYDKDFNNEADTPDNFQSRRPNTSFCFLDIRSPGLGDTAMYLCATSRTPGAGGGYTFGSGTRLTVV.

This clone has only one observation. The genes are TRBV9 and TRBJ1-2; the D gene is possibly TRBD1 (5 bases). V gave up 6 bases and J gave up 4 bases, with 22 bases separating them. CDR1 SGDLS and CDR2 YYNGEE come from the germline V gene. CDR3 size: 16 residues. CDR3 in DNA: TGTGCCAGCACGATCGCGATGGGGGGGAAAACCTATGGCTACACCTTC. This translates into CASTIAMGGKTYGYTF.

This clone was seen a few times. This chain connects TRBV12-1 to TRBJ1-6. TRBV12-1 is a listed pseudogene. There are 17 residues in the CDR3. CDR3 nucleotides: TGTGCCAGCAGCTTTGTCGGGCGGAGGGACGGCAATTCACCCCTCCACTTT. Protein product: CASSFVGRRDGNSPLHF.

The chain links TRBV4-1 to TRBJ2-6; either TRBD1 or TRBD2 may supply D (5 bases each). Germline V lookup: CDR1 MGHRA, CDR2 YSYEKL. The V end was cut by 3 bases, the J end by 2 bases, with 20 bases between. This CDR3 comprises 19 residues. This CDR3 is CASSQILTVGGPGANVLTF. For the CDR3, the DNA is TGCGCCAGCAGCCAGATCTTGACTGTTGGGGGACCTGGGGCCAACGTCCTGACTTTC.

The CDR3 DNA follows: TGTGCCAGCACTAACCGGGGGGGAACCTACGAGCAGTACTTC. It encodes CASTNRGGTYEQYF. The chain links TRBV6-1 to TRBJ2-7, with 8 nucleotides matching TRBD2. V lost 7 bases, J lost 2 bases, and 7 bases stayed unmatched. This CDR3 is 14 amino acids long. In germline, CDR1 is MNHNS, CDR2 SASEGT.

The genes are TRBV27 and TRBJ2-4; the D is unclear. This CDR3 has 16 amino acids. CDR1 MNHEY and CDR2 SMNVEV come from the germline V gene (reference sequence). Trimming left V 8 bases short and J 0 bases short, with 17 bases between. The DNA of the CDR3 is TGTGCCAGCCGCCCGAACATAGTTCTAGCCAAAAACATTCAGTACTTC. It yields the protein CASRPNIVLAKNIQYF.

The chain links TRBV7-8 to TRBJ1-4, with a weak D call TRBD1 (6 bases). The CDR3 spans 14 residues. Germline assignment: CDR1 SGHVS and CDR2 FQNEAQ. The germline V and J ends were trimmed by 4 bases and 7 bases, with 13 bases remaining between them. The CDR3 protein is CASSSPEGGEKLFF. The CDR3 region has the DNA TGTGCCAGCAGCTCCCCCGAGGGGGGTGAAAAACTGTTTTTT.

This clone was observed a single time. The gene calls are TRBV2 and TRBJ2-5, with TRBD2 identical over 16 bases. V lost 5 bases and J lost 3; bases outside the gene matches: 3. CDR1 and CDR2 from the germline V gene are SNHLY and FYNNEI. The CDR3 loop spans 16 amino acids. The chain's CDR3 is CASSPGTSGGEETQYF. The CDR3 DNA reads TGTGCCAGCAGTCCCGGGACTAGCGGGGGGGAAGAGACCCAGTACTTC.

The V call is TRBV27, the J call TRBJ1-1; D gene uncertain. There are 12 residues in the CDR3. The V gene lost 6 bases and the J gene lost 7 bases, with 12 bases spanning the gap. Looked up from germline, CDR1 is MNHEY and CDR2 is SMNVEV (reference sequence). CDR3 residues: CASRDFGSEAFF. The DNA for the CDR3 is TGTGCCAGCAGGGACTTTGGTAGTGAAGCTTTCTTT.

V usage is TRBV5-8 and J usage is TRBJ2-2; D is tentatively TRBD1 or TRBD2 (6 bases each). This CDR3 has 15 amino acids. The V end was cut by 10 bases, the J end by 4 bases, with 20 bases between. Germline CDR1 and CDR2: SGHTS and YDEGEE. CDR3 bases: TGTGCCGGCCGACAGGAGGGCCGGGGCACCGGGGAGCTGTTTTTT. Translating gives CAGRQEGRGTGELFF.

This clone was seen a single time. V usage is TRBV5-6 and J usage is TRBJ2-1; D is ambiguous. This CDR3 contains 13 residues. Germline V lookup: CDR1 SGHDT, CDR2 YYEEEE. V lost 0 bases and J 5 bases, leaving 6 bases between the germline ends. CDR3 in DNA: TGTGCCAGCAGCTTGGGGATGAACAATGAGCAGTTCTTC. Its translation is CASSLGMNNEQFF.

The chain combines TRBV28 with TRBJ1-6, with no clear D. Germline lookup yields CDR1 MDHEN and CDR2 SYDVKM. Trimming pared 6 bases from V and 5 bases from J, leaving 5 bases between. The length of the CDR3 is 12 residues. CDR3 residues: CASRANNSPLHF. In DNA form, the CDR3 reads TGTGCCAGCAGGGCTAATAATTCACCCCTCCACTTT.

The chain is built from TRBV5-1 and TRBJ2-5; 8 bases align to TRBD2. Germline V CDR1 and CDR2: SGHRS, YFSETQ. The J segment lost 4 bases and the V segment lost 5 bases, leaving 4 bases of the junction unmatched. The CDR3 sequence is 13 residues long. The chain's CDR3 is CASSRREAETQYF. CDR3 bases: TGCGCCAGCAGTAGGCGGGAGGCAGAGACCCAGTACTTC.

This chain links TRBV7-9 with TRBJ1-4, with D uncertain. The length of the CDR3 is 15 residues. Trimming stripped 4 bases from V and 8 bases from J, with 17 bases between. Per germline, CDR1 SEHNR and CDR2 FQNEAQ (reference sequence). CDR3 nucleotide sequence: TGTGCCAGCAGCTCGGTGGGATTTGGAGAAGAAAAACTGTTTTTT. It is translated as CASSSVGFGEEKLFF.

This clone has a single count. The V call is TRBV2, the J call TRBJ1-1; 7 positions agree with TRBD1. After removal of 3 bases from V and 4 bases from J, the junction contained 2 bases not matched to a gene. Germline V gives CDR1 SNHLY, CDR2 FYNNEI. The CDR3 runs 13 residues. The CDR3 region has the DNA TGTGCCAGCAGTGACAGGGGGGGCACTGAAGCTTTCTTT. Amino acid sequence: CASSDRGGTEAFF.

V is TRBV19 and J is TRBJ1-5, with unresolved D. Germline lookup yields CDR1 LNHDA and CDR2 SQIVND (reference sequence). The CDR3 consists of 15 residues. Trimming took 5 bases from V and 5 from J, leaving 16 bases between them. CDR3 nucleotide sequence: TGTGCCAGTAGTCGGCGGATTGAGGTTCATCAGCCCCAGCATTTT. Encoded protein: CASSRRIEVHQPQHF.

This clone was seen only once. The rearrangement joins TRBV18 to TRBJ2-7; 9 bases fit TRBD1. V shed 8 bases and J 4 bases; nucleotides not matched to a gene: 9. Germline V lookup: CDR1 KGHSH, CDR2 LQKENI. The CDR3 sequence is 14 residues long. The CDR3 DNA follows: TGTGCCAGCGCGGAGGGGGACAGGGTTTACGAGCAGTACTTC. Protein sequence: CASAEGDRVYEQYF.

The J gene is TRBJ2-2, the V gene TRBV20-1; tentatively, D is TRBD1 or TRBD2 (5 bases each). Looked up from germline, CDR1 is DFQATT and CDR2 is SNEGSKA (reference sequence). Trimming stripped 3 bases from V and 14 bases from J, with 13 bases between. This CDR3 is built from 11 residues. The CDR3 nucleotides read TGCAGTGCTAGGGGAGACAGAGAACTGTTTTTT. Amino acids: CSARGDRELFF.

The rearrangement uses TRBV7-2 and TRBJ2-7; 10 bases align to TRBD1. Looked up from germline, CDR1 is SGHTA and CDR2 is FQGNSA. V dropped 5 bases and J dropped 1; count of bases not matched to a gene: 8. This CDR3 comprises 16 residues. The CDR3: CASSMSTGGESYEQYF. In nucleotides, the CDR3 is TGTGCCAGCAGCATGTCGACAGGGGGCGAATCCTACGAGCAGTACTTC.

The V call is TRBV27, the J call TRBJ2-1; 7 positions match TRBD2. The CDR3 is 17 amino acids. Losses at the gene ends were 8 bases for V and 0 bases for J; bases not matched to a gene: 13. Germline assignment: CDR1 MNHEY and CDR2 SMNVEV (reference sequence). CDR3 in amino acids: CASSRLARTSSYNEQFF. The CDR3 DNA sequence: TGTGCCAGCTCGAGACTAGCCCGTACAAGCTCCTACAATGAGCAGTTCTTC.

The chain links TRBV5-4 to TRBJ2-7; D gene ambiguous. Germline values: CDR1 SGHNT, CDR2 YYREEE (reference sequence). The CDR3 length is 12 residues. V shed 2 bases and J shed 4 bases, with 7 bases lying between them. The CDR3 region is CASSFGLYEQYF. The CDR3 DNA reads TGTGCCAGCAGCTTTGGTCTATACGAGCAGTACTTC.

The rearrangement uses TRBV6-5 and TRBJ2-7; D possibly uses TRBD1 or TRBD2 (5 bases each). The CDR3 is 14 amino acids. CDR1 is MNHEY and CDR2 is SVGAGI in the germline V gene. V was pared by 4 bases and J by 9 bases, with 19 bases between. Here the CDR3 reads CASSLGTFSSVQYF. The CDR3 nucleotides read TGTGCCAGCAGTTTAGGGACCTTTTCAAGTGTGCAGTACTTC.

The J gene is TRBJ2-5, the V gene TRBV15; TRBD2 matches 14 bases. V lost 2 bases and J lost 4; bases outside the gene matches: 3. In germline, CDR1 is LNHNV, CDR2 YYDKDF (reference sequence). The CDR3 spans 16 residues. The CDR3 protein is CATSRPGLAGVETQYF. CDR3 bases: TGTGCCACCAGCAGACCGGGACTAGCGGGAGTAGAGACCCAGTACTTC.

The genes are TRBV13 and TRBJ1-1; D perhaps matches TRBD1 (6 bases). The germline V and J ends were trimmed by 5 bases and 7 bases, with 20 bases remaining between them. Germline V gives CDR1 PRHDT, CDR2 FYEKMQ (reference sequence). The CDR3 is made up of 15 amino acids. The DNA of the CDR3 is TGTGCCAGCAGCCCGCCTCGTACTGGACAGCTTGAAGCTTTCTTT. Encoded protein: CASSPPRTGQLEAFF.

The CDR3 sequence is CAISEGSGLSNQPQHF. The CDR3, as DNA: TGTGCCATCAGTGAGGGGTCAGGGCTGAGCAATCAGCCCCAGCATTTT. The V call is TRBV10-3, the J call TRBJ1-5, with a possible D match to TRBD1 (5 bases). Germline CDR1 ENHRY, CDR2 SYGVKD. V was cut by 2 bases and J by 1 base, with 12 bases left in between. This CDR3 has 16 residues.

V gene TRBV27 combines with J gene TRBJ2-3; 8 positions match TRBD2. This CDR3 spans 15 amino acids. Looked up from germline, CDR1 is MNHEY and CDR2 is SMNVEV (reference sequence). V lost 7 bases, J lost 9 bases, and 15 bases stayed unmatched. In DNA form, the CDR3 reads TGTGCCAGCAAGGTCTGGGACCAAACGGGGGGGACGCAGTATTTT. Translating gives CASKVWDQTGGTQYF.

Here the CDR3 DNA reads TGCGCCAGCAGCCAAGTCCCGGGGGACACTGAAGCTTTCTTT. The encoded protein is CASSQVPGDTEAFF. The rearrangement uses TRBV4-1 and TRBJ1-1; D may be TRBD1 (5 bases). Per germline, CDR1 MGHRA and CDR2 YSYEKL. V was pared by 1 base and J by 3 bases, with 9 bases between. The CDR3 has 14 residues.